The entry below gives a single TCR beta chain sequence along with its context. The data stem from a study of tumor-infiltrating lymphocytes in primary liver carcinoma. Across the whole study: Patients were both men and women, whose ages ran from 30 to 69 years. Among the tumors, stages were T1-T3 N0M0 and sizes roughly 4.2 to 10 cm.

The input was approximately 0.45 ug total RNA; TCR beta cDNA was made from it with a constant-region primer. Three nested multiplex PCR rounds, a slightly modified ARM-PCR method, built the TCR beta libraries. The study ran its first two PCR rounds for 9 to 10 cycles each, using TRBV1-TRBV30 forward primers and a C-beta reverse primer. Each CDR3 protein gets one entry after TCRdb re-called the multiplex PCR reads with MiXCR. This sample carries about 300,000 distinct CDR3 sequences, more than 55% of them seen once, and the ten largest clones take approximately 9.4%. RNA was extracted from whole blood without cell sorting, alongside germline DNA. What was collected before surgery was 3.5 to 4 milliliters of peripheral blood. Trimming removed 7 bases at V and 7 bases at J, with 20 bases between. CDR1 MNHNS and CDR2 SASEGT come from the germline V gene. The length of the CDR3 is 15 residues.

The sequence derives from a man aged 40-49 years with primary liver carcinoma and hepatitis B virus infection. The chain recombines TRBV6-1 with TRBJ2-1, with D perhaps TRBD1 (6 bases). Sequencing input: peripheral blood. CDR3 coding DNA: TGTGCCAGCACTATCGAGGGGGATGGCCTAAATGAGCAGTTCTTC. This codes for CASTIEGDGLNEQFF.